This TCR beta chain was obtained from a study of identical twins. The study's findings and limits: Sharing of beta out-of-frame sequences by twins showed a weaker excess.

For this clonotype: Its antigen is unidentified.

A universal primer site came from template switching; cDNA carried unique molecular identifiers. One entry per CDR3 protein, called by TCRdb with MiXCR from the 5' RACE reads. Among some 790,000 distinct CDR3 sequences, roughly 18% were seen once, and the ten largest hold 13%. The CDR3 runs to 14 residues. Trimming left V 4 bases short and J 1 base short, with 5 bases between. Germline V CDR1 and CDR2: MNHEY, SMNVEV (reference sequence). These sequences were also reported in another study, on T cells expressing NK-cell markers. From that report: In several donors, dominant clonotypes made up roughly 28.3-65% of CD3+CD56-NKG2C+ cells.

The specimen was PBMCs. The J gene is TRBJ2-6, the V gene TRBV27; D remains ambiguous. This clonotype was sampled from a woman between 18 and 30 years old in good health. This CDR3 is CASSWASGANVLTF. Here the CDR3 DNA reads TGTGCCAGCAGTTGGGCATCTGGGGCCAACGTCCTGACTTTC. The full variable domain, completed using reference TRBV27 and TRBJ2-6, is EAQVTQNPRYLITVTGKKLTVTCSQNMNHEYMSWYRQDPGLGLRQIYYSMNVEVTDKGDVPEGYKVSRKEKRNFPLILESPSPNQTSLYFCASSWASGANVLTFGAGSRLTVL.